Below, 29 T cell receptor beta chains from the same sample are listed, as sequenced in a study of identical twins (dated by TCRdb to the mid-2010s). Library creation used 5' RACE. Sequenced using an Illumina HiSeq 2000. TCRdb ran its own pipeline on the public reads, namely fastp trimming at Q25 and MiXCR clone calling, and kept in-frame beta chains. Each CDR3 protein appears once, grouped with its most common genes and DNA. The table for this sample lists about 660,000 distinct CDR3 sequences; approximately 9% of them were counted only once. The ten most abundant clones make up roughly 0.97% of the sample. These data were also filed under a second study, of yellow fever vaccine responses in identical twins.

The sample comprised PBMCs. These receptors all stem from a woman between 18 and 29 years old in good health.

This clonotype was counted many times. The chain employs TRBV7-9 and TRBJ1-1, with unresolved D. With 5 bases removed from V and 7 bases from J, the gap between germline ends came to 8 bases. The CDR3 has 11 residues. Germline CDR1 and CDR2: SEHNR and FQNEAQ (reference sequence). CDR3 sequence: CASSQVNEAFF. The CDR3, as DNA: TGTGCCAGCAGCCAGGTTAATGAAGCTTTCTTT.

This clonotype has a handful of counts. The J gene is TRBJ2-7, the V gene TRBV12-3 or TRBV12-4, with 9 bases lining up with TRBD2. J gave up 0 bases and V 5 bases, and 8 bases lay outside the gene matches. CDR3 length: 16 amino acids. The DNA of the CDR3 is TGTGCCAGCAGTCCTTGGGCTAGCGGGGACTCCTACGAGCAGTACTTC. Translated: CASSPWASGDSYEQYF.

This sequence joins TRBV4-3 and TRBJ2-3, with TRBD1 matching 10 bases. The V gene's germline CDR1 is LGHNA and CDR2 YSLEER. The CDR3 extends over 16 amino acids. Losses at the gene ends were 2 bases for V and 2 bases for J; bases not matched to a gene: 4. CDR3 sequence (DNA): TGCGCCAGCAGCCAACCCGGGACAGGGGCCACAGATACGCAGTATTTT. Translated, it gives CASSQPGTGATDTQYF.

CDR3 in DNA: TGTGCCAGCAGATTGAATGAGCAGTTCTTC. Protein sequence: CASRLNEQFF. The chain employs TRBV28 and TRBJ2-1; D gene ambiguous. The germline V and J ends were trimmed by 6 bases and 7 bases, with 4 bases remaining between them. The CDR3 covers 10 residues. Germline V lookup: CDR1 MDHEN, CDR2 SYDVKM.

This clonotype was picked up a small number of times. The chain carries TRBV12-3 or TRBV12-4 and TRBJ1-2, with 8 bases aligning to TRBD1. The CDR3 is made up of 15 amino acids. The trim removed 5 bases at V and 6 bases at J, leaving 11 bases unmatched. The CDR3 region is CASSRFRGLGDGYTF. CDR3 nucleotide sequence: TGTGCCAGCAGTCGATTCAGGGGGCTCGGTGATGGCTACACCTTC.

This clonotype has only a few counts. V usage is TRBV3-1 and J usage is TRBJ2-7; 9 nucleotides line up with TRBD2. Germline CDR1 is LGHDT and CDR2 is YNNKEL (reference sequence). With V trimmed by 4 bases and J by 2 bases, 6 bases remained unmatched. The CDR3 covers 15 residues. The CDR3: CASSPQGLATYEQYF. The CDR3, as DNA: TGTGCCAGCAGCCCCCAGGGACTAGCAACCTACGAGCAGTACTTC.

As regards this clonotype: A clone one base away is much larger, so this may be a read error. The chain joins TRBV7-2 to TRBJ2-7, with 9 nucleotides matching TRBD2. With V trimmed by 4 bases and J by 0 bases, 4 bases remained unmatched. Germline CDR1 SGHTA, CDR2 FQGNSA. The CDR3 length is 15 residues. The CDR3 nucleotides are TGTGCCAGCAGCTCGTGGACTAGCGACTCCTACGAGCAGTACTTC. Its translation is CASSSWTSDSYEQYF.

Concerning this clonotype: This may arise from a read error, as a much more abundant clone is one base away. V usage is TRBV5-1 and J usage is TRBJ2-1, with D maybe TRBD2 (6 bases). Germline loops: CDR1 SGHRS, CDR2 YFSETQ. The CDR3 length is 14 residues. CDR3 amino acids: CASSWGGVYNKQFF. CDR3 DNA sequence: TGCGCCAGCAGCTGGGGAGGAGTATACAATAAGCAGTTCTTC.

The table lists this clonotype with a few counts. V gene TRBV7-9 combines with J gene TRBJ2-5; TRBD1 agrees at 11 bases. Germline loops: CDR1 SEHNR, CDR2 FQNEAQ (reference sequence). This CDR3 contains 16 residues. V was clipped by 11 bases and J by 5 bases; unmatched bases: 16. The CDR3 bases are TGTGCCTCAGGCGGTGGGACAGGGGGACCGGCGGAGACCCAGTACTTC. This codes for CASGGGTGGPAETQYF.

A few counts support this clonotype. This sequence joins TRBV5-1 and TRBJ2-7, with TRBD1 matching over 7 bases. V was pared by 3 bases and J by 6 bases, with 15 bases of the junction left unmatched. CDR1 is SGHRS, CDR2 YFSETQ, per germline. CDR3 length: 16 residues. The CDR3 coding sequence is TGCGCCAGCAGCTCCGGAGACAGGGCACGTACTCTCGAGCAGTACTTC. It translates to CASSSGDRARTLEQYF. Full variable domain (missing parts from reference TRBV5-1 and TRBJ2-7): KAGVTQTPRYLIKTRGQQVTLSCSPISGHRSVSWYQQTPGQGLQFLFEYFSETQRNKGNFPGRFSGRQFSNSRSEMNVSTLELGDSALYLCASSSGDRARTLEQYFGPGTRLTVT.

The chain recombines TRBV7-2 with TRBJ1-2; weak D call: TRBD1 (6 bases). CDR3 size: 16 residues. Trimming left V 3 bases short and J 4 bases short, with 18 bases between. The V gene's germline CDR1 is SGHTA and CDR2 FQGNSA. CDR3: CASSFMAGASTYGYTF. In DNA form, the CDR3 reads TGTGCCAGCAGCTTTATGGCGGGGGCCTCCACCTATGGCTACACCTTC.

The chain combines TRBV3-1 with TRBJ2-3, with TRBD2 matching over 10 bases. CDR1 and CDR2 (germline): LGHDT, YNNKEL (reference sequence). This CDR3 comprises 16 residues. V dropped 0 bases and J dropped 2; count of bases not matched to a gene: 2. CDR3 protein: CASSQESGRATDTQYF. CDR3 nucleotide sequence: TGTGCCAGCAGCCAAGAGAGCGGGAGGGCCACAGATACGCAGTATTTT.

This rearrangement joins TRBV3-1 to TRBJ2-5; 10 bases map to TRBD2. V lost 2 bases, J lost 5 bases, and 5 bases stayed unmatched. CDR3 length equals 15 residues. The germline gives CDR1 LGHDT, CDR2 YNNKEL (reference sequence). The CDR3 region is CASSQPAGGLETQYF. Written as DNA, the CDR3 is TGTGCCAGCAGCCAACCAGCGGGAGGGTTGGAGACCCAGTACTTC.

There are many counts of this clonotype. V is TRBV5-1 and J is TRBJ2-3, with 9 bases fitting TRBD2. CDR1 and CDR2 from the germline V gene are SGHRS and YFSETQ. After removal of 1 base from V and 0 bases from J, the junction contained 9 bases not matched to a gene. This CDR3 has 18 residues. CDR3 loop: CASSLSALAGPSTDTQYF. CDR3 DNA: TGCGCCAGCAGCTTGTCTGCCCTAGCGGGGCCTAGCACAGATACGCAGTATTTT. Supplemented by reference TRBV5-1 and TRBJ2-3, the full variable domain reads KAGVTQTPRYLIKTRGQQVTLSCSPISGHRSVSWYQQTPGQGLQFLFEYFSETQRNKGNFPGRFSGRQFSNSRSEMNVSTLELGDSALYLCASSLSALAGPSTDTQYFGPGTRLTVL.

This clonotype was counted between two and nine times. The V and J genes are TRBV3-1 and TRBJ2-7; 13 bases match TRBD2. J gave up 4 bases and V 4 bases, and 10 bases lay outside the gene matches. Germline CDR1 LGHDT, CDR2 YNNKEL (reference sequence). The CDR3 is made up of 17 amino acids. The CDR3 bases are TGTGCCAGCAGCCCCCTTGAGGGACTAGCGGGGTCTTACGAGCAGTACTTC. This gives the protein CASSPLEGLAGSYEQYF.

The chain has TRBV5-4 and TRBJ2-1; 7 bases agree with TRBD2. V gave up 1 base and J gave up 4 bases; unmatched junction bases: 5. There are 15 residues in the CDR3. CDR1 is SGHNT, CDR2 YYREEE, per germline (reference sequence). CDR3 bases: TGTGCCAGCAGCTTGCGGCGGGAGACTTACAATGAGCAGTTCTTC. Its protein product is CASSLRRETYNEQFF. The whole variable domain, remainder taken from reference TRBV5-4 and TRBJ2-1, is ETGVTQSPTHLIKTRGQQVTLRCSSQSGHNTVSWYQQALGQGPQFIFQYYREEENGRGNFPPRFSGLQFPNYSSELNVNALELDDSALYLCASSLRRETYNEQFFGPGTRLTVL.

Points on this clonotype: At one end, the junction sequence differs from germline, possibly due to a read error. The V gene is TRBV20-1, the J gene TRBJ2-5; the D call may be TRBD1 or TRBD2 (5 bases each). Looked up from germline, CDR1 is DFQATT and CDR2 is SNEGSKA (reference sequence). The CDR3 is 14 residues long. The DNA of the CDR3 is TGCAGTGCTCGAGAGGGTAGGGGCCGGGAGACCCAGTACTTC. This translates into CSAREGRGRETQYF.

In this sample, this clonotype turned up a few times. This chain links TRBV2 with TRBJ2-2; TRBD1 is a possible D gene (5 bases). The germline CDR1 and CDR2 sequences are SNHLY and FYNNEI. This CDR3 contains 15 residues. Trimming removed 8 bases from V and 0 bases from J, with 13 bases in between. The CDR3 DNA reads TGTGCCAGCGATCTCAGGGATACGAACACCGGGGAGCTGTTTTTT. It encodes CASDLRDTNTGELFF.

This clonotype was seen at least ten times. This chain uses TRBV4-3 with TRBJ2-7; D ambiguous. CDR1 and CDR2 from the germline V gene are LGHNA and YSLEER. Trimming took 0 bases from V and 3 from J, leaving 12 bases between them. The CDR3 has 15 residues. In nucleotides, the CDR3 is TGCGCCAGCAGCCAAGAACGGGCCTCAATCTACGAGCAGTACTTC. This sequence encodes CASSQERASIYEQYF.

The chain joins TRBV7-9 to TRBJ2-3; TRBD2 matches at 13 bases. The CDR3 totals 16 residues. Germline V gene sequence: CDR1 SEHNR, CDR2 FQNEAQ (reference sequence). V lost 8 bases and J lost 3; bases outside the gene matches: 8. This CDR3 is CASLGTSGKGTDTQYF. The CDR3 DNA follows: TGTGCCAGCTTGGGGACTAGCGGGAAGGGTACAGATACGCAGTATTTT.

The V gene is TRBV20-1, the J gene TRBJ2-7, with D maybe TRBD1 (6 bases). The V end lost 5 bases, the J end lost 6 bases, and 20 bases lay between the germline ends. From germline, CDR1 is DFQATT and CDR2 SNEGSKA (reference sequence). This CDR3 has 14 amino acids. The CDR3 reads CSAPSRGSPSEQYF. The CDR3 nucleotides read TGCAGTGCTCCTTCCAGGGGCTCTCCCTCCGAGCAGTACTTC.

The V call is TRBV4-1, the J call TRBJ2-7; weak D call: TRBD1 (6 bases). Germline V gene lookup returns CDR1 MGHRA and CDR2 YSYEKL. The CDR3 is made up of 15 amino acids. V lost 5 bases and J lost 2, with 16 bases in between. The CDR3 bases are TGCGCCAGCAGCACCTTTGCAGGGGACCCCTACGAGCAGTACTTC. Translating it yields CASSTFAGDPYEQYF.

This clonotype was counted a few times. The chain links TRBV6-2 or TRBV6-3 to TRBJ2-1; no clear D. This CDR3 has 12 amino acids. Trimming pared 2 bases from V and 4 bases from J, leaving 3 bases between. Germline lookup yields CDR1 MNHEY and CDR2 SVGEGT. Here the CDR3 reads CASSYQYNEQFF. In nucleotides, the CDR3 is TGTGCCAGCAGTTACCAGTACAATGAGCAGTTCTTC.

The genes are TRBV5-4 and TRBJ1-1; 9 bases fit TRBD1. The CDR3 extends over 16 amino acids. Germline-derived CDR1 and CDR2 are SGHNT and YYREEE (reference sequence). Germline trimming cut 4 bases from V and 1 base from J; bases unmatched to any gene: 8. Written as DNA, the CDR3 is TGTGCCAGCAGCCCAGGGACAGGGCTGGCGAACACTGAAGCTTTCTTT. Its translation is CASSPGTGLANTEAFF.

This clonotype was observed a handful of times. The genes are TRBV7-2 and TRBJ2-7; D is unresolved. The V end lost 2 bases, the J end lost 0 bases, and 8 bases lay between the germline ends. Per germline, CDR1 SGHTA and CDR2 FQGNSA. The CDR3 has 14 amino acids. The CDR3 is CASSLTWSSYEQYF. For the CDR3, the DNA is TGTGCCAGCAGCTTAACATGGAGCTCCTACGAGCAGTACTTC.

The rearrangement joins TRBV19 to TRBJ2-7, with a tentative D call TRBD2 (6 bases). V lost 8 bases, J lost 2 bases, and 13 bases lay in between. Germline V CDR1 and CDR2: LNHDA, SQIVND (reference sequence). CDR3 length: 13 residues. The CDR3 spells CASGVEGAYEQYF. The DNA for the CDR3 is TGTGCCAGTGGGGTGGAGGGAGCCTACGAGCAGTACTTC. The complete variable domain, with remaining parts taken from reference TRBV19 and TRBJ2-7, reads DGGITQSPKYLFRKEGQNVTLSCEQNLNHDAMYWYRQDPGQGLRLIYYSQIVNDFQKGDIAEGYSVSREKKESFPLTVTSAQKNPTAFYLCASGVEGAYEQYFGPGTRLTVT.

This chain connects TRBV29-1 to TRBJ2-5; possible D gene TRBD2, 5 bases. There are 13 residues in the CDR3. CDR1 and CDR2 from the germline V gene are SQVTM and ANQGSEA. With 3 bases removed from V and 7 bases from J, the gap between germline ends came to 15 bases. The CDR3 loop is CSVDWASPTTQYF. DNA for the CDR3: TGCAGCGTTGATTGGGCTAGCCCTACGACCCAGTACTTC.

The table lists this clonotype with a few counts. V gene TRBV6-2 or TRBV6-3 combines with J gene TRBJ2-4; the D gene could be TRBD1 or TRBD2 (5 bases each). CDR3 size: 11 residues. Germline lookup yields CDR1 MNHEY and CDR2 SVGEGT. Trimming shortened V by 3 bases and J by 12 bases, and 9 bases separated the two germline ends. The CDR3 nucleotides read TGTGCCAGCAGTTATCCCGGGACTCAGTACTTC. Translated: CASSYPGTQYF.

This clonotype was detected ten times or more. The chain has TRBV28 and TRBJ2-5; the D call may be TRBD1 or TRBD2 (6 bases each). Trimming took off 6 bases at V and 5 bases at J, with 19 bases between the two ends. Looked up from germline, CDR1 is MDHEN and CDR2 is SYDVKM. The CDR3 is 15 residues long. The CDR3 loop reads CASRTLQGGFETQYF. The CDR3 coding sequence is TGTGCCAGCAGAACCCTCCAAGGGGGGTTCGAGACCCAGTACTTC. The variable domain in full, completed from reference TRBV28 and TRBJ2-5, reads DVKVTQSSRYLVKRTGEKVFLECVQDMDHENMFWYRQDPGLGLRLIYFSYDVKMKEKGDIPEGYSVSREKKERFSLILESASTNQTSMYLCASRTLQGGFETQYFGPGTRLLVL.